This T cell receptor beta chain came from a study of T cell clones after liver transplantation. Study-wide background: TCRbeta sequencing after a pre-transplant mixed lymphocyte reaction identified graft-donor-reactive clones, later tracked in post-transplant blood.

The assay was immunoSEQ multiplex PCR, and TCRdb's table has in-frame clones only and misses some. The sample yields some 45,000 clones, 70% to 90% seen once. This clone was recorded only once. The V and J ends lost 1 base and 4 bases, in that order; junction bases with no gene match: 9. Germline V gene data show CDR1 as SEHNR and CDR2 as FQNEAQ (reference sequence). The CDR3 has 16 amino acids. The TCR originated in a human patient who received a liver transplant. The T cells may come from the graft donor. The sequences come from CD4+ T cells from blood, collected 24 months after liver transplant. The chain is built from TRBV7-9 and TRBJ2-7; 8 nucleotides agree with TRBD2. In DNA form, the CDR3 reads TGTGCCAGCAGCTTAGGCCGTAGCGGGATAAGTTACGAGCAGTACTTC. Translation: CASSLGRSGISYEQYF.